Below, one T cell receptor (beta chain) is given with its context. The sample comes from a study of blood T cell repertoires in COVID-19. Looking at the study overall: The United States, Italy and Spain were the sources of the acute and convalescent COVID-19 samples. The cDNA or gDNA used as material had been derived from T cells, B-cell-depleted T cells, or PBMCs.

In the original processing: Amplification of reference gene primers was used by the study to estimate nucleated cell counts. Clones were read by immunoSEQ multiplex PCR, and TCRdb kept only the in-frame ones, dropping some. V and J calls and clone size are given by that table; D and trimming were obtained from the DNA. The repertoire holds some 150,000 clones, with 80% as singletons. CDR1 and CDR2 (germline): KGHDR, SFDVKD. This CDR3 comprises 13 residues. After removal of 7 bases from V and 5 bases from J, the junction contained 3 bases not matched to a gene. This chain joins TRBV24-1 and TRBJ1-1, with 10 positions matching TRBD1. The sequence derives from a man between 60 and 75 years old with acute or convalescent COVID-19. The sample taken for sequencing was peripheral blood. CDR3 protein: CATRGTGETEAFF. In nucleotides, the CDR3 is TGTGCCACCAGGGGGACAGGGGAGACTGAAGCTTTCTTT.